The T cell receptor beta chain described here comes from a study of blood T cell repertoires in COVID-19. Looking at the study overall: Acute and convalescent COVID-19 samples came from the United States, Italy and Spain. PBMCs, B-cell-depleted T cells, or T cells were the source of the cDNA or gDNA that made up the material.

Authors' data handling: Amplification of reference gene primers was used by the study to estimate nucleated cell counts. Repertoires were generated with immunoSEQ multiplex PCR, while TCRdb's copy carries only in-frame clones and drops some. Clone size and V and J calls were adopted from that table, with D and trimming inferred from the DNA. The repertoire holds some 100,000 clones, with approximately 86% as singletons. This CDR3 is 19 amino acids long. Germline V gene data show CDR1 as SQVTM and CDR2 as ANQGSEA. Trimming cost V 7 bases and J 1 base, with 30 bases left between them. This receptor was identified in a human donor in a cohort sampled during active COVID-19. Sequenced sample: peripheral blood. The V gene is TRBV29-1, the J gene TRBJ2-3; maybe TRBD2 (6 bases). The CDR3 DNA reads TGCAGCGCACAAGGCGGGGCGGGTAGGAAAGTTGGGGGCACAGATACGCAGTATTTT. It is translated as CSAQGGAGRKVGGTDTQYF.